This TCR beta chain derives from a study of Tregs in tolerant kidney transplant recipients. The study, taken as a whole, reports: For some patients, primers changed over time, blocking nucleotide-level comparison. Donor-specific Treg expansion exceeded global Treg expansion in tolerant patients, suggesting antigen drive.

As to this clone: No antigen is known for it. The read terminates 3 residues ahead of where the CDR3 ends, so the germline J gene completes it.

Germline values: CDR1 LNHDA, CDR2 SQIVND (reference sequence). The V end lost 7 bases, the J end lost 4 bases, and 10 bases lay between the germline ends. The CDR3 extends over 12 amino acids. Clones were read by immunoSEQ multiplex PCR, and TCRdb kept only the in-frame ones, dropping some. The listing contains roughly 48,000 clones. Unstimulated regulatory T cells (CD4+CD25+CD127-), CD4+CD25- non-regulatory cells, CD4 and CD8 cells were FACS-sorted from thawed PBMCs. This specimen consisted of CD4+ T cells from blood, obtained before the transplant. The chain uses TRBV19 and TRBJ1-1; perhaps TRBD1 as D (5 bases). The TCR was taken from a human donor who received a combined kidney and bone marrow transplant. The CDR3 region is CASNRRGTEAFF. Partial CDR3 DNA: TGTGCCAGTAATCGGAGGGGCACTGAA.